Presented here are 19 T cell receptor beta chains from one specimen sequenced in a study of vaccination and CD4 T cells after COVID-19 (dated by TCRdb to 2021 to 2024). This specimen's treatment or condition label, interpreted: 10-day PBMC culture with coronavirus spike peptide pools or control peptides (ViraFEST assay). What these receptors recognize is not known. The library was obtained by PCR. Sequenced using an Illumina iSeq 100. DNA from cultured CD4+ T cells was subjected to TCR sequencing with the Oncomine TCR Beta short-read assay at the Johns Hopkins FTIC core. The public reads were run again by TCRdb, first through fastp at Q25 and then through MiXCR, and only productive beta chains were kept. Under each unique CDR3 protein, matching rows form one entry showing the most common genes and DNA. The sample table records 13,000 to 15,000 distinct CDR3 sequences; roughly half of these occur just once. Around 26% of the sample rests with the top ten.

The material was cultured CD4+ T cells from blood, obtained after SARS-CoV-2 vaccination. These receptors came from a human donor with COVID-19.

The V and J genes are TRBV20-1 and TRBJ1-4; D is perhaps TRBD1 (5 bases). The germline CDR1 and CDR2 sequences are DFQATT and SNEGSKA (reference sequence). V lost 6 bases and J 8 bases, leaving 19 bases between the germline ends. The CDR3 runs 14 residues. The CDR3 is CSASSGTLMEKLFF. In DNA form, the CDR3 reads TGCAGTGCGTCCTCCGGGACCCTGATGGAAAAACTGTTTTTT.

This chain uses TRBV5-4 with TRBJ1-6; D possibly corresponds to TRBD1 (6 bases). The CDR3 has 15 residues. Germline CDR1 and CDR2: SGHNT and YYREEE (reference sequence). With 4 bases removed from V and 6 bases from J, the gap between germline ends came to 14 bases. The CDR3 DNA follows: TGTGCCAGCAGCAAAGAAAACAGGGCTAATTCACCCCTCCACTTT. Translating it yields CASSKENRANSPLHF.

This clonotype was found a few times. J is TRBJ1-1 and V is TRBV19; unclear D gene. CDR3 length equals 13 residues. The V and J ends lost 4 bases and 7 bases respectively, with 13 bases between them. Germline CDR1 is LNHDA and CDR2 is SQIVND (reference sequence). The CDR3 DNA reads TGTGCCAGTAGTAACCGAGACGTCAATGAAGCTTTCTTT. Translated, it gives CASSNRDVNEAFF.

The V gene is TRBV12-3 or TRBV12-4, the J gene TRBJ1-6, with unresolved D. The germline V and J ends were trimmed by 1 base and 2 bases, with 6 bases remaining between them. The CDR3 loop spans 15 amino acids. The CDR3 DNA is TGTGCCAGCAGTTTAGGGACGCCCTATAATTCACCCCTCCACTTT. Protein product: CASSLGTPYNSPLHF.

The genes are TRBV7-8 and TRBJ2-5; 16 bases fit TRBD2. The junction had 8 bases not matched to a gene; V was cut back by 3 bases and J by 1 base. The V gene's germline CDR1 is SGHVS and CDR2 FQNEAQ. The length of the CDR3 is 19 residues. CDR3 protein: CASSLGLAGGIRTQETQYF. DNA of the CDR3: TGTGCCAGCAGCTTGGGACTAGCGGGGGGGATTAGAACCCAAGAGACCCAGTACTTC.

The CDR3 loop reads CSARNQGQENQPQHF. The CDR3 bases are TGCAGTGCTAGAAACCAGGGACAAGAAAATCAGCCCCAGCATTTT. The chain uses TRBV20-1 and TRBJ1-5; TRBD1 is a possible D gene (6 bases). The CDR3 consists of 15 residues. The ends were cut back, 2 bases at V and 4 bases at J, with 15 bases in the middle. CDR1 DFQATT and CDR2 SNEGSKA come from the germline V gene (reference sequence).

The chain employs TRBV6-1 and TRBJ1-1, with D perhaps TRBD1 (6 bases). Trimming pared 0 bases from V and 4 bases from J, leaving 18 bases between. This CDR3 has 17 residues. Per the germline V gene, CDR1 is MNHNS and CDR2 is SASEGT. The CDR3 region is CASSEAQGRILATEAFF. CDR3 sequence (DNA): TGTGCCAGCAGTGAAGCCCAGGGGCGCATCCTGGCCACTGAAGCTTTCTTT.

The chain uses TRBV19 and TRBJ1-2, with D perhaps TRBD1 (5 bases). Trimming stripped 3 bases from V and 4 bases from J, with 12 bases between. The CDR3 is made up of 14 amino acids. Per the germline V gene, CDR1 is LNHDA and CDR2 is SQIVND (reference sequence). The CDR3 loop is CASSILGLPYGYTF. In DNA, the CDR3 is TGTGCCAGTAGTATTTTGGGACTGCCCTATGGCTACACCTTC. Full variable domain (remainder filled in from reference TRBV19 and TRBJ1-2): DGGITQSPKYLFRKEGQNVTLSCEQNLNHDAMYWYRQDPGQGLRLIYYSQIVNDFQKGDIAEGYSVSREKKESFPLTVTSAQKNPTAFYLCASSILGLPYGYTFGSGTRLTVV.

V and J are TRBV6-1 and TRBJ2-5; no clear D. Germline CDR1 is MNHNS and CDR2 is SASEGT. The CDR3 runs 16 residues. V was cut by 1 base and J by 0 bases, with 12 bases left in between. CDR3 region: CASSEENGSYQETQYF. DNA of the CDR3: TGTGCCAGCAGTGAAGAAAATGGGTCCTACCAAGAGACCCAGTACTTC.

V is TRBV21-1 and J is TRBJ1-5; the table assigns TRBD1, which was not confirmed against the DNA. TRBV21-1 corresponds to a pseudogene. This CDR3 has 15 amino acids. In DNA, the CDR3 is TGTGCCAGCAGCAAAGCTCGGCCCCCGACCGGTGTATCGAATTTT. Its translation is CASSKARPPTGVSNF.

This clonotype was detected a few times. J is TRBJ2-2 and V is TRBV20-1; tentatively, D is TRBD1 (7 bases). Germline V gives CDR1 DFQATT, CDR2 SNEGSKA (reference sequence). This CDR3 spans 13 amino acids. V lost 3 bases, J lost 6 bases, and 11 bases lay in between. The CDR3 region has the DNA TGCAGTGCTAGGCCAGGGGGGCCCGGGGAGCTGTTTTTT. Residues: CSARPGGPGELFF.

This clonotype turned up a few times. The V gene is TRBV6-2 or TRBV6-3, the J gene TRBJ1-5, with 7 bases aligning to TRBD1. V lost 10 bases, J lost 7 bases, and 16 bases stayed unmatched. Germline V CDR1 and CDR2: MNHEY, SVGEGT. The CDR3 sequence is 15 residues long. The CDR3 nucleotides read TGTGCCACCAACACCTACAGGGGTCAGAAGCAGCCCCAGCATTTT. As protein: CATNTYRGQKQPQHF.

The chain employs TRBV15 and TRBJ2-7; 7 bases fit TRBD1. Trimming at V came to 4 bases and at J to 2 bases, leaving 5 bases not matched to a gene. Germline assignment: CDR1 LNHNV and CDR2 YYDKDF (reference sequence). This CDR3 spans 14 amino acids. The CDR3 loop is CATSTDRVTYEQYF. In DNA form, the CDR3 reads TGTGCCACCAGCACCGACAGGGTAACCTACGAGCAGTACTTC. Full variable domain (rest looked up from reference TRBV15 and TRBJ2-7): DAMVIQNPRYQVTQFGKPVTLSCSQTLNHNVMYWYQQKSSQAPKLLFHYYDKDFNNEADTPDNFQSRRPNTSFCFLDIRSPGLGDTAMYLCATSTDRVTYEQYFGPGTRLTVT.

In its sample, this clonotype was seen a few times. This chain connects TRBV19 to TRBJ1-5, with TRBD1 matching 8 bases. The trim removed 2 bases at V and 3 bases at J, leaving 6 bases unmatched. This CDR3 is built from 16 residues. CDR1 and CDR2 (germline): LNHDA, SQIVND (reference sequence). The CDR3 bases are TGTGCCAGTAGTATACTCCAACAGGGGGACAATCAGCCCCAGCATTTT. Encoded protein: CASSILQQGDNQPQHF. Supplemented by reference TRBV19 and TRBJ1-5, the full variable domain reads DGGITQSPKYLFRKEGQNVTLSCEQNLNHDAMYWYRQDPGQGLRLIYYSQIVNDFQKGDIAEGYSVSREKKESFPLTVTSAQKNPTAFYLCASSILQQGDNQPQHFGDGTRLSIL.

This clonotype showed up just once. The rearrangement links TRBV28 to TRBJ2-5; 7 nucleotides agree with TRBD1. V was pared by 5 bases and J by 6 bases, with 9 bases of the junction left unmatched. The CDR3 contains 14 residues. The germline CDR1 and CDR2 sequences are MDHEN and SYDVKM. In DNA, the CDR3 is TGTGCCAGCAGTCCCCCGGGACAGACGAAGACCCAGTACTTC. Protein: CASSPPGQTKTQYF.

The chain is built from TRBV20-1 and TRBJ1-1, with D maybe TRBD1 (5 bases). Germline assignment: CDR1 DFQATT and CDR2 SNEGSKA (reference sequence). V lost 8 bases and J lost 3, with 16 bases in between. CDR3 size: 13 residues. As DNA, the CDR3 is TGCAGTCCCAGCCAGGGAAGGGACACTGAAGCTTTCTTT. Translating gives CSPSQGRDTEAFF.

The chain recombines TRBV29-1 with TRBJ1-1; 7 bases align to TRBD1. This CDR3 spans 13 amino acids. Germline-derived CDR1 and CDR2 are SQVTM and ANQGSEA. Trimming removed 4 bases from V and 4 bases from J; junction bases left unmatched: 6. In DNA, the CDR3 is TGCAGCGTTGTTAGGGGGCTGGTCACTGAAGCTTTCTTT. It specifies CSVVRGLVTEAFF.

CDR3: CASSVGGYEQYF. Here the CDR3 DNA reads TGTGCCAGTAGTGTGGGGGGCTACGAGCAGTACTTC. This sequence joins TRBV19 and TRBJ2-7, with a tentative D call TRBD2 (6 bases). CDR3 length: 12 residues. Trimming took 5 bases from V and 3 from J, leaving 8 bases between them. Germline V gene lookup returns CDR1 LNHDA and CDR2 SQIVND (reference sequence). The whole variable domain, remainder taken from reference TRBV19 and TRBJ2-7, is DGGITQSPKYLFRKEGQNVTLSCEQNLNHDAMYWYRQDPGQGLRLIYYSQIVNDFQKGDIAEGYSVSREKKESFPLTVTSAQKNPTAFYLCASSVGGYEQYFGPGTRLTVT.

This clonotype has just a few counts. V and J are TRBV7-2 and TRBJ2-4, with TRBD2 matching 13 bases. Germline V gene lookup returns CDR1 SGHTA and CDR2 FQGNSA. The CDR3 runs to 17 residues. Trimming at V came to 5 bases and at J to 9 bases, leaving 13 bases not matched to a gene. CDR3 amino acids: CASSRTSGGDNRGIQYF. DNA of the CDR3: TGTGCCAGCAGCCGCACTAGCGGGGGGGACAACCGGGGCATTCAGTACTTC. The whole variable domain, remainder taken from reference TRBV7-2 and TRBJ2-4, is GAGVSQSPSNKVTEKGKDVELRCDPISGHTALYWYRQSLGQGLEFLIYFQGNSAPDKSGLPSDRFSAERTGGSVSTLTIQRTQQEDSAVYLCASSRTSGGDNRGIQYFGAGTRLSVL.